A single sample is the source of the 29 T cell receptor beta chains below, sequenced in a study of CD8 T cells in ankylosing spondylitis. Study findings and constraints: Ankylosing spondylitis blood appeared to carry a characteristic TCR beta motif of roughly eight highly homologous variants.

Their specific antigens are unknown. TCRdb itself ran the 5' RACE reads through MiXCR, one entry per CDR3 protein. The sample has over 700,000 distinct CDR3 sequences, roughly 19% seen once. Material for sequencing was blood, either unsorted or a sorted T cell fraction (not recorded which). The receptor source for this set is a male donor with ankylosing spondylitis.

The chain carries TRBV6-1 and TRBJ1-1, with unresolved D. CDR3 length: 11 residues. The germline gives CDR1 MNHNS, CDR2 SASEGT. V lost 3 bases and J lost 6, with 5 bases in between. CDR3 nucleotides: TGTGCCAGCAGTGACATGGCTGAAGCTTTCTTT. Its translation: CASSDMAEAFF.

The chain combines TRBV7-2 with TRBJ2-3; 8 bases are a match to TRBD2. This CDR3 comprises 14 residues. Germline assignment: CDR1 SGHTA and CDR2 FQGNSA. V dropped 3 bases and J dropped 10; count of bases not matched to a gene: 9. Here the CDR3 DNA reads TGTGCCAGCAGCTTTACGGGAGGGCCTGAAGCGCAGTATTTT. It specifies CASSFTGGPEAQYF.

The chain combines TRBV6-1 with TRBJ2-1; the match to TRBD2 covers 9 bases. This CDR3 spans 15 amino acids. Looked up from germline, CDR1 is MNHNS and CDR2 is SASEGT. V lost 6 bases and J lost 8; bases outside the gene matches: 11. CDR3 in DNA: TGTGCCAGCAGGGTTGGGACTAGCAGGATTTATGAGCAGTTCTTC. As protein: CASRVGTSRIYEQFF.

The chain uses TRBV20-1 and TRBJ2-7, with D possibly TRBD2 on 5 matching bases. Trimming shortened V by 5 bases and J by 2 bases, and 13 bases separated the two germline ends. CDR1 is DFQATT and CDR2 is SNEGSKA in the germline V gene (reference sequence). This CDR3 is 13 amino acids long. CDR3 in DNA: TGCAGTGCTCCTCCGGACTCGACCTACGAGCAGTACTTC. Translation gives CSAPPDSTYEQYF.

CDR3 nucleotide sequence: TGCGCCACAGGTGGGTCCTACAATGAGCAGTTCTTC. Protein sequence: CATGGSYNEQFF. This chain uses TRBV5-1 with TRBJ2-1, with D hard to call. The germline V gene encodes CDR1 SGHRS and CDR2 YFSETQ. The CDR3 is 12 residues long. Trimming removed 9 bases at V and 1 base at J, with 8 bases between.

This clonotype was detected only a few times. The chain recombines TRBV12-3 or TRBV12-4 with TRBJ1-1, with D unresolved. The CDR3 is 12 residues long. V lost 6 bases and J lost 1, with 6 bases in between. CDR3 protein: CASRLENTEAFF. The CDR3 nucleotides are TGTGCCAGCAGATTGGAGAACACTGAAGCTTTCTTT.

In its sample, this clonotype was seen a few times. This chain joins TRBV7-9 and TRBJ2-5; 12 nucleotides match TRBD2. The CDR3 covers 17 residues. Trimming removed 5 bases from V and 3 bases from J; junction bases left unmatched: 10. Germline CDR1 and CDR2: SEHNR and FQNEAQ (reference sequence). The CDR3 region is CASSLIGWTSGEETQYF. CDR3 nucleotide sequence: TGTGCCAGCAGCCTGATCGGATGGACTAGCGGGGAAGAGACCCAGTACTTC.

The V and J genes are TRBV7-9 and TRBJ2-3; D is possibly TRBD2 (5 bases). CDR1 is SEHNR, CDR2 FQNEAQ, per germline (reference sequence). Trimming shortened V by 5 bases and J by 6 bases, and 18 bases separated the two germline ends. CDR3 length: 15 amino acids. The CDR3 region has the DNA TGTGCCAGCAGCGTCCTTCAGGACTTGCGCGATACGCAGTATTTT. It yields the protein CASSVLQDLRDTQYF.

This clonotype was observed a handful of times. The V gene is TRBV12-3 or TRBV12-4, the J gene TRBJ2-2, with 14 positions matching TRBD2. The CDR3 covers 16 residues. The junction had 5 bases not matched to a gene; V was cut back by 4 bases and J by 7 bases. The DNA for the CDR3 is TGTGCCAGCAGTTCGGGACTAGCGGGAGTGATCGGGGAGCTGTTTTTT. Amino acid sequence: CASSSGLAGVIGELFF.

The gene calls are TRBV28 and TRBJ2-7; no clear D. The ends were cut back, 5 bases at V and 7 bases at J, with 15 bases in the middle. The length of the CDR3 is 13 residues. Per the germline V gene, CDR1 is MDHEN and CDR2 is SYDVKM. CDR3 residues: CASSLTEIGEQYF. The DNA for the CDR3 is TGTGCCAGCAGTCTCACCGAAATAGGTGAGCAGTACTTC.

V gene TRBV12-3 or TRBV12-4 combines with J gene TRBJ1-1, with D perhaps TRBD1 (5 bases). V was trimmed by 1 base and J by 6 bases, leaving 9 bases between them. The CDR3 is 13 residues long. The CDR3 sequence: CASSLVEGSEAFF. CDR3 DNA sequence: TGTGCCAGCAGTTTAGTCGAGGGGTCTGAAGCTTTCTTT.

This clonotype occurred a few times. The chain is built from TRBV7-9 and TRBJ1-1; TRBD1 might be the D (6 bases). Germline CDR1 SEHNR, CDR2 FQNEAQ (reference sequence). The CDR3 contains 16 residues. Deletions cut 4 bases from V and 0 bases from J, with 15 bases between. CDR3: CASSSPGQSMNTEAFF. The CDR3 DNA reads TGTGCCAGCAGCTCGCCCGGACAGTCCATGAACACTGAAGCTTTCTTT.

The rearrangement joins TRBV12-3 or TRBV12-4 to TRBJ2-7; D call uncertain. The ends were cut back, 5 bases at V and 3 bases at J, with 11 bases in the middle. CDR3 size: 13 residues. CDR3 in DNA: TGTGCCAGCAGTCGGACCGCGGACTACGAGCAGTACTTC. As protein: CASSRTADYEQYF.

The rearrangement joins TRBV12-3 or TRBV12-4 to TRBJ2-5; 14 positions agree with TRBD2. The length of the CDR3 is 16 residues. V shed 5 bases and J 4 bases; nucleotides not matched to a gene: 6. This CDR3 reads CASSRLAGGPGETQYF. CDR3 nucleotide sequence: TGTGCCAGCAGTCGACTAGCGGGAGGGCCAGGAGAGACCCAGTACTTC.

This clonotype was recorded at least ten times. This rearrangement joins TRBV6-6 to TRBJ2-7; D is tentatively TRBD1 or TRBD2 (5 bases each). CDR3 length: 13 residues. CDR1 and CDR2 (germline): MNHNY, SVGAGI (reference sequence). Trimming removed 8 bases at V and 4 bases at J, with 15 bases between. The CDR3 loop is CASVQGGGYEQYF. The CDR3 DNA follows: TGTGCCAGCGTCCAGGGTGGGGGATACGAGCAGTACTTC.

This clonotype has only a few counts. The gene calls are TRBV7-9 and TRBJ2-7; D assignment may be TRBD1 or TRBD2 (5 bases each). CDR3 length: 16 amino acids. Trimming removed 5 bases from V and 2 bases from J, with 19 bases in between. Germline CDR1 and CDR2: SEHNR and FQNEAQ (reference sequence). The CDR3 nucleotides are TGTGCCAGCAGCGACACCGTCCTAGGGACCACCTACGAGCAGTACTTC. As protein: CASSDTVLGTTYEQYF.

The genes are TRBV6-1 and TRBJ1-5; D possibly corresponds to TRBD1 (6 bases). Deletions cut 10 bases from V and 6 bases from J, with 22 bases between. The CDR3 extends over 15 amino acids. Germline CDR1 is MNHNS and CDR2 is SASEGT. CDR3 DNA sequence: TGTGCCACCACTCCCGGACAGAGGGGTGGTCAGCCCCAGCATTTT. Protein sequence: CATTPGQRGGQPQHF.

The rearrangement links TRBV19 to TRBJ1-5, with D hard to call. V was trimmed by 5 bases and J by 0 bases, leaving 20 bases between them. CDR3 length equals 18 residues. CDR1 is LNHDA, CDR2 SQIVND, per germline (reference sequence). CDR3 in amino acids: CASSVPGRIAASNQPQHF. CDR3 bases: TGTGCCAGTAGTGTCCCGGGCCGAATCGCCGCTAGCAATCAGCCCCAGCATTTT.

The table lists this clonotype with a few counts. This chain joins TRBV9 and TRBJ2-7; 7 bases match TRBD1. Germline trimming cut 4 bases from V and 6 bases from J; bases unmatched to any gene: 10. CDR1 SGDLS and CDR2 YYNGEE come from the germline V gene. This CDR3 is 14 amino acids long. The CDR3 DNA reads TGTGCCAGCAGCAAAGAGACAGGGCTCGGCGAGCAGTACTTC. Translating it yields CASSKETGLGEQYF.

The chain joins TRBV20-1 to TRBJ1-5, with D tentatively TRBD1 (5 bases). Between the trimmed V and J ends, which lost 5 bases and 1 base, there was a span of 12 bases. Germline values: CDR1 DFQATT, CDR2 SNEGSKA (reference sequence). The CDR3 sequence is 14 residues long. CDR3 sequence reads: CSAQPGGSNQPQHF. The CDR3 region has the DNA TGCAGTGCTCAACCCGGGGGAAGCAATCAGCCCCAGCATTTT.

This clonotype was counted only a few times. The CDR3 here is CASSPGLAGGHAKNIQYF. DNA of the CDR3: TGTGCCAGCAGCCCGGGACTAGCGGGGGGGCACGCCAAAAACATTCAGTACTTC. V usage is TRBV5-6 and J usage is TRBJ2-4; 16 bases agree with TRBD2. Unmatched junction bases numbered 5, after V lost 4 bases and J lost 1 base. The CDR3 runs 18 residues. CDR1 is SGHDT, CDR2 YYEEEE, per germline.

This clonotype appeared a few times. This chain connects TRBV28 to TRBJ2-1; TRBD2 aligns across 10 bases. Looked up from germline, CDR1 is MDHEN and CDR2 is SYDVKM. This CDR3 is 16 amino acids long. With V trimmed by 1 base and J by 5 bases, 5 bases remained unmatched. The CDR3 nucleotides are TGTGCCAGCAGTTTATTTACTAGCGGGACCCACAATGAGCAGTTCTTC. Translated, it gives CASSLFTSGTHNEQFF.

In its sample, this clonotype was seen a few times. The V gene is TRBV5-1, the J gene TRBJ2-2; TRBD2 aligns across 10 bases. This CDR3 contains 15 residues. V gave up 3 bases and J gave up 6 bases; unmatched junction bases: 5. Germline V gene lookup returns CDR1 SGHRS and CDR2 YFSETQ. The chain's CDR3 is CASSSSGGYAGELFF. The CDR3 DNA reads TGCGCCAGCAGCTCTAGCGGGGGTTACGCCGGGGAGCTGTTTTTT.

The rearrangement joins TRBV20-1 to TRBJ2-3, with D possibly TRBD1 on 6 matching bases. In germline, CDR1 is DFQATT, CDR2 SNEGSKA (reference sequence). The CDR3 length is 15 residues. The V end lost 6 bases, the J end lost 2 bases, and 18 bases lay between the germline ends. CDR3 nucleotide sequence: TGCAGTGCCCCGAGGACAGATGATGACACAGATACGCAGTATTTT. Amino acid sequence: CSAPRTDDDTDTQYF.

This clonotype was seen a handful of times. The genes are TRBV5-1 and TRBJ2-3; 9 bases line up with TRBD2. Germline values: CDR1 SGHRS, CDR2 YFSETQ. There are 15 residues in the CDR3. The J segment lost 4 bases and the V segment lost 4 bases, leaving 7 bases of the junction unmatched. This CDR3 reads CASSAGLASADTQYF. The CDR3 DNA sequence: TGCGCCAGCAGCGCAGGACTAGCGAGCGCAGATACGCAGTATTTT.

This sequence joins TRBV27 and TRBJ2-7, with 8 nucleotides matching TRBD1. The CDR3 sequence is 14 residues long. CDR1 and CDR2 (germline): MNHEY, SMNVEV (reference sequence). V lost 6 bases and J lost 0; bases outside the gene matches: 4. In nucleotides, the CDR3 is TGTGCCAGCAGCGAGACAGGGGACTCCTACGAGCAGTACTTC. This encodes CASSETGDSYEQYF.

V gene TRBV4-1 combines with J gene TRBJ1-4, with D uncertain. The V gene lost 7 bases and the J gene lost 5 bases, with 11 bases spanning the gap. Germline values: CDR1 MGHRA, CDR2 YSYEKL. The CDR3 covers 13 residues. This CDR3 is CASTGGGNEKLFF. The CDR3 nucleotides read TGCGCCAGCACGGGTGGTGGGAATGAAAAACTGTTTTTT.

This clonotype was seen a few times. The chain combines TRBV12-3 or TRBV12-4 with TRBJ1-5; no clear D gene. The ends were cut back, 5 bases at V and 4 bases at J, with 9 bases in the middle. The CDR3 is 13 residues long. The CDR3 spells CASSPVKNQPQHF. CDR3 in DNA: TGTGCCAGCAGTCCGGTCAAGAATCAGCCCCAGCATTTT.

The chain has TRBV12-3 or TRBV12-4 and TRBJ1-6; D uncertain. This CDR3 spans 14 amino acids. V shed 9 bases and J shed 7 bases, with 16 bases lying between them. CDR3 sequence: CASGGMVVNSPLHF. For the CDR3, the DNA is TGTGCCAGTGGAGGGATGGTGGTCAATTCACCCCTCCACTTT.